A single T cell receptor (beta chain) is shown here with its context. The sample belongs to a study of shared clonotypes between healthy human individuals. Across the study: The donors, two women and a few men, were aged 18 to 49.

Trimming shortened V by 4 bases and J by 1 base, and 19 bases separated the two germline ends. This CDR3 spans 17 amino acids. CDR1 and CDR2 from the germline V gene are SGHDT and YYEEEE. Generated by immunoSEQ multiplex PCR, the TCRdb table keeps only in-frame clones and is missing some. The repertoire consists of some 530,000 clones, with 78% occurring once and the leading ten covering about 11%. The sequence was collected from a middle-aged woman in good health. Some clones in this sample may be carry-over from other donors' samples. The V gene is TRBV5-6, the J gene TRBJ2-3; D is possibly TRBD1 or TRBD2 (6 bases each). Source material: PBMCs. This chain's CDR3 is CASSQGGTPARTDTQYF. The CDR3 DNA reads TGTGCCAGCAGCCAAGGGGGGACTCCGGCCCGCACAGATACGCAGTATTTT.